The clone carrying this TCR beta chain was observed a single time. Its antigen is currently unknown. This specimen comes from a study of shared clonotypes between healthy human individuals. Study overall: Each donor's CD4 naive and CD4 memory cells filled three plates apiece, CD8 naive two, and CD8 memory one.

Study-level findings and limits: Compared with memory subsets, naive subsets generally had larger estimated richness.

Method: immunoSEQ multiplex PCR; TCRdb's copy keeps in-frame clones and lacks some. This sample has around 2.1 million clones, with approximately 94% found just once. CD45RO negativity and positive selection for CCR7 defined naive CD8 cells, a population that excluded terminally differentiated effector memory CD45RA+ cells. The V gene's germline CDR1 is MNHEY and CDR2 SMNVEV (reference sequence). The CDR3 has 17 residues. Trimming cost V 2 bases and J 1 base, with 16 bases left between them. The TCR comes from a man between 18 and 35 years old in good health. Some clones in this sample may be carry-over from other donors' samples. The chain combines TRBV27 with TRBJ2-3; D not resolved. The sequenced sample consisted of naive CD8+ T cells from PBMCs. The CDR3 spells CASSLNPQQPGTDTQYF. The CDR3 DNA reads TGTGCCAGCAGTTTAAACCCGCAGCAACCGGGCACAGATACGCAGTATTTT.